The T cell receptor beta chain under discussion was sequenced for a study of T-cell memory formation after mild COVID-19. In the study overall: TCR clusters largely stayed donor specific.

Germline V lookup: CDR1 SGHAT, CDR2 FQDESV (reference sequence). Germline trimming cut 6 bases from V and 1 base from J; bases unmatched to any gene: 9. The CDR3 consists of 17 residues. Whole-study findings and limits: Clones from the second wave (peaking day 37) had unconfirmed SARS-CoV-2 specificity. Contracting CD4+ clones were located mainly in CM and EM, and CD8+ clones in EMRA.

TCR alpha and TCR beta cDNA libraries carrying sample barcodes and UMIs were produced by 5'RACE using constant-segment primers. One entry per CDR3 protein, called by TCRdb with MiXCR from the 5' RACE reads. The table shows about 320,000 distinct CDR3 sequences, with 13% to 15% occurring only once. This clonotype was counted at least ten times. The antigen is unknown. The sample consisted of PBMCs or a T cell subset sorted from them (not recorded which). The clonotype comes from a man between 18 and 29 years old who had mild COVID-19 (a few samples of this study predate the infection). Cell type and time point are not known. The chain carries TRBV11-1 and TRBJ1-1; 12 bases are a match to TRBD1. The CDR3 bases are TGTGCCAGCAGATGGGACAGGGGGCGCGATCGGAACACTGAAGCTTTCTTT. Its translation is CASRWDRGRDRNTEAFF.